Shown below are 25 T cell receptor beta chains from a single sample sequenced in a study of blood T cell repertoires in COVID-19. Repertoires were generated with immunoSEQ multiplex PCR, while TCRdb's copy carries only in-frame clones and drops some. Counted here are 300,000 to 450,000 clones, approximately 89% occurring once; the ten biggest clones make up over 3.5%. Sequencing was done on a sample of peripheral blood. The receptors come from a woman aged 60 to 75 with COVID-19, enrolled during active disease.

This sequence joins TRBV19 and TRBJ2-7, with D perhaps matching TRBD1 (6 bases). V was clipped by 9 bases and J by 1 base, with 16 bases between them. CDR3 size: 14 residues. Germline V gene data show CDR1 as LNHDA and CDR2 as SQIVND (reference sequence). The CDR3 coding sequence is TGTGCCAGCAGAGACAGGATTAGATCCTACGAGCAGTACTTC. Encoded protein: CASRDRIRSYEQYF.

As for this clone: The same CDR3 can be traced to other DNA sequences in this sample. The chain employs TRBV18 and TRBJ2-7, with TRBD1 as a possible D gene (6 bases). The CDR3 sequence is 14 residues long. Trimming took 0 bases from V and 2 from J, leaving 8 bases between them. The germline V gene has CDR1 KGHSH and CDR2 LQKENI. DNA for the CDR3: TGTGCCAGCTCACCACCGACAGGCACCTACGAGCAGTACTTC. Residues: CASSPPTGTYEQYF.

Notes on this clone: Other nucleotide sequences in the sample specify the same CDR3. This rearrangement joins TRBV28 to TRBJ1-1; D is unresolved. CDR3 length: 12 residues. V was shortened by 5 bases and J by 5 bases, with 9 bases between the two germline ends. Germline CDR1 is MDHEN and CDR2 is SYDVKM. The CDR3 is CASSPSVTEAFF. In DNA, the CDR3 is TGTGCCAGCAGTCCGTCGGTAACTGAAGCTTTCTTT. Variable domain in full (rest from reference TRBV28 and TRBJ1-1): DVKVTQSSRYLVKRTGEKVFLECVQDMDHENMFWYRQDPGLGLRLIYFSYDVKMKEKGDIPEGYSVSREKKERFSLILESASTNQTSMYLCASSPSVTEAFFGQGTRLTVV.

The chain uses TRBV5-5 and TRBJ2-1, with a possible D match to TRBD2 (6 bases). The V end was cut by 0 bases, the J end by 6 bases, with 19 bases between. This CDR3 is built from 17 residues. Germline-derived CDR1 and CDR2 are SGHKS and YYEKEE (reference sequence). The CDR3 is CASSLAGPGLLSNEQFF. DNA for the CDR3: TGTGCCAGCAGCTTGGCGGGACCGGGACTCCTCAGCAATGAGCAGTTCTTC.

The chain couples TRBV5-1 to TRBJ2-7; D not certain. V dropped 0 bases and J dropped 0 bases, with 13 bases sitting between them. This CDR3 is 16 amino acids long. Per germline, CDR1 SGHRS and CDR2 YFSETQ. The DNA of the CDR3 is TGCGCCAGCAGCTTGGTTTCAGTTCCAGACTCCTACGAGCAGTACTTC. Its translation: CASSLVSVPDSYEQYF.

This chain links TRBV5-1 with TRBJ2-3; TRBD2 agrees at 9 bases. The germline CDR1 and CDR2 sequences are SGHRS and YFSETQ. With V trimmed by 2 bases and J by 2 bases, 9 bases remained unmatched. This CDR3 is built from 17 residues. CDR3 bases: TGCGCCAGCAGCTTCGGTACTCGACTAGCGGACACAGATACGCAGTATTTT. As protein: CASSFGTRLADTDTQYF.

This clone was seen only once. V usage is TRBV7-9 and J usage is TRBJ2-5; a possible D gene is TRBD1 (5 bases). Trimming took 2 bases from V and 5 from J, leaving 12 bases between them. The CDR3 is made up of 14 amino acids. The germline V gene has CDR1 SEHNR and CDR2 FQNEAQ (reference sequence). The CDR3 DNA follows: TGTGCCAGCAGCTTACTGGGGCAGAGGGAGACCCAGTACTTC. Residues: CASSLLGQRETQYF.

DNA for the CDR3: TGTGCCAGCAGTCAGACAGGGGTTGGAAACACCATATATTTT. Its translation: CASSQTGVGNTIYF. The chain is built from TRBV6-5 and TRBJ1-3, with 8 positions matching TRBD1. Trimming at V came to 5 bases and at J to 3 bases, leaving 3 bases not matched to a gene. The CDR3 totals 14 residues. The germline CDR1 and CDR2 sequences are MNHEY and SVGAGI.

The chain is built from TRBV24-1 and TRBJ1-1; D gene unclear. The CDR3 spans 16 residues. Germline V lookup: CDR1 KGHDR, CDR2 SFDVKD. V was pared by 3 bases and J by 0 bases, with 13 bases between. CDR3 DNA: TGTGCCACCAGTGATCAAGGGCCGACTATGAACACTGAAGCTTTCTTT. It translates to CATSDQGPTMNTEAFF.

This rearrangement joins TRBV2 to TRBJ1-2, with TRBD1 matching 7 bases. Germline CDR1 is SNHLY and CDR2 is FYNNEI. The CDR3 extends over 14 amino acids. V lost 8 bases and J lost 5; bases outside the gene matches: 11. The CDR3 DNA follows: TGTGCCAGCGGATCTTTCCGGGACAGTTATGGCTACACCTTC. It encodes CASGSFRDSYGYTF. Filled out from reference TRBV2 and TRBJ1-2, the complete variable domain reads EPEVTQTPSHQVTQMGQEVILRCVPISNHLYFYWYRQILGQKVEFLVSFYNNEISEKSEIFDDQFSVERPDGSNFTLKIRSTKLEDSAMYFCASGSFRDSYGYTFGSGTRLTVV.

The DNA for the CDR3 is TGCAGCGTCCTTTCTAGCGGGGGGGCCAAAAACATTCAGTACTTC. It yields the protein CSVLSSGGAKNIQYF. V gene TRBV29-1 combines with J gene TRBJ2-4; 11 bases map to TRBD2. Germline CDR1 is SQVTM and CDR2 is ANQGSEA. Germline trimming cut 6 bases from V and 1 base from J; bases unmatched to any gene: 5. This CDR3 is built from 15 residues. The whole variable domain, remainder taken from reference TRBV29-1 and TRBJ2-4, is SAVISQKPSRDICQRGTSLTIQCQVDSQVTMMFWYRQQPGQSLTLIATANQGSEATYESGFVIDKFPISRPNLTFSTLTVSNMSPEDSSIYLCSVLSSGGAKNIQYFGAGTRLSVL.

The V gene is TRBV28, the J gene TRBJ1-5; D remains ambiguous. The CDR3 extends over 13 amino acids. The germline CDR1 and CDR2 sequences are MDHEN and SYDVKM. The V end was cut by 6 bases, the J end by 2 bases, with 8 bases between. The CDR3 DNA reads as TGTGCCAGCAGAAAGGGAGGCAATCAGCCCCAGCATTTT. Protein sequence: CASRKGGNQPQHF.

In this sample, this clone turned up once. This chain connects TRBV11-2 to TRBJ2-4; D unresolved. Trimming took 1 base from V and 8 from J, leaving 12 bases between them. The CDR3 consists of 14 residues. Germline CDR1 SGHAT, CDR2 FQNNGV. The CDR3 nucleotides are TGTGCCAGCAGCTTAGTAGGCTCTGAGGACATTCAGTACTTC. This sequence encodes CASSLVGSEDIQYF.

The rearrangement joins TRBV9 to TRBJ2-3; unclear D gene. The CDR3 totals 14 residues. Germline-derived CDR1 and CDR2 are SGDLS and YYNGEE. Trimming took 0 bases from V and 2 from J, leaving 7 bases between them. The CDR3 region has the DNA TGTGCCAGCAGCGTAGTAGAGTCCACAGATACGCAGTATTTT. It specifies CASSVVESTDTQYF.

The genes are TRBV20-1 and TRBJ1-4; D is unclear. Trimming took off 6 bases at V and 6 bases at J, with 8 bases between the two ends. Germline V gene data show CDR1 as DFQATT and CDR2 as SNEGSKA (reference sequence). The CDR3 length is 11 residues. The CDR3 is CSAERDEKLFF. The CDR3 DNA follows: TGCAGTGCCGAGAGGGATGAAAAACTGTTTTTT.

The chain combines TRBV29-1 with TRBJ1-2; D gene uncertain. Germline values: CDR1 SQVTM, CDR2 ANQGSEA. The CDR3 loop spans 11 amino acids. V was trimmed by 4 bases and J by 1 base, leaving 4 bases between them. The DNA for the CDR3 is TGCAGCGTTGGTAGTAACTATGGCTACACCTTC. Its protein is CSVGSNYGYTF.

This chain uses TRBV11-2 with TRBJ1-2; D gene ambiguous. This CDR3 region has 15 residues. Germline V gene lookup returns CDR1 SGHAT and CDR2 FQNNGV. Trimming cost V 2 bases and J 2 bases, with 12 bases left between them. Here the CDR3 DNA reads TGTGCCAGCAGCTTATCCCCCCTGCAGAACTATGGCTACACCTTC. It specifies CASSLSPLQNYGYTF.

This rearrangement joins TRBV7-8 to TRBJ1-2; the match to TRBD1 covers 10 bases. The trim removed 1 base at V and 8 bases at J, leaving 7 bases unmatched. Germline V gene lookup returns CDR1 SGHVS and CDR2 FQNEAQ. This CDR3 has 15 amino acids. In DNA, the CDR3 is TGTGCCAGCAGCTTAGGGACAGGGGGTTGGAGAGGCTACACCTTC. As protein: CASSLGTGGWRGYTF.

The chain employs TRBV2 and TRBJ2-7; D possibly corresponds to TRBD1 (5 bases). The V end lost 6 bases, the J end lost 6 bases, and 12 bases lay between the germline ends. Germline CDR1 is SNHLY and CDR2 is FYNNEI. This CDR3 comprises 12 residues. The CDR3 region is CASRQENCEQYF. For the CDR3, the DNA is TGTGCCAGCAGACAGGAGAACTGCGAGCAGTACTTC.

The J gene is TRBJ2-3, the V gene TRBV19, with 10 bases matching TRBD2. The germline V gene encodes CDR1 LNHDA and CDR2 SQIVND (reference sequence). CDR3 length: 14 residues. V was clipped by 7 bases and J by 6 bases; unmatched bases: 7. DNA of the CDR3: TGTGCCAGTAATCTAGCGGGGGAGAGTGATACGCAGTATTTT. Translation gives CASNLAGESDTQYF.

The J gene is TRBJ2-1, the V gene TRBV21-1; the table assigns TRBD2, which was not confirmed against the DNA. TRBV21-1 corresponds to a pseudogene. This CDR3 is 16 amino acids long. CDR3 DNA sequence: TGTGCCAGCAGCAAAGATCTATTTACGTCTTGCAATGAGCAGTTCTTC. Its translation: CASSKDLFTSCNEQFF.

CDR3 DNA: TGTGCCAGCAGGAACCAGGGAACTGAAGCTTTCTTT. This translates into CASRNQGTEAFF. This rearrangement joins TRBV9 to TRBJ1-1, with TRBD1 as a possible D gene (5 bases). Trimming took off 5 bases at V and 5 bases at J, with 10 bases between the two ends. This CDR3 is 12 amino acids long. Germline CDR1 is SGDLS and CDR2 is YYNGEE.

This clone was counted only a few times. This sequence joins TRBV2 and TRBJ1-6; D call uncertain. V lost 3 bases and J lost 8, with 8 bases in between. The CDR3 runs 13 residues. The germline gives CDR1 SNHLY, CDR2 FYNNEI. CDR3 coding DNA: TGTGCCAGCAGTGAGGATAGCGATTCACCCCTCCACTTT. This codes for CASSEDSDSPLHF.

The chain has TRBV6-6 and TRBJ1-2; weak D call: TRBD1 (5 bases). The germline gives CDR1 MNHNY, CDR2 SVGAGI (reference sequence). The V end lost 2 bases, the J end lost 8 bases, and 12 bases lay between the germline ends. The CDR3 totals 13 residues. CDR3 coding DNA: TGTGCCAGCAGTTACGGAGGGGTTGGCGGCTACACCTTC. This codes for CASSYGGVGGYTF.

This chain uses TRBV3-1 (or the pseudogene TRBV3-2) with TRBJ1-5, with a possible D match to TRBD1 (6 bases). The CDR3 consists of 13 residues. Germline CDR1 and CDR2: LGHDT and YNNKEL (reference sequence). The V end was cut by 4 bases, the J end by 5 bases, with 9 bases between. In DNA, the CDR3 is TGTGCCAGCAGCCTCAGGGGCCATCAGCCCCAGCATTTT. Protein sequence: CASSLRGHQPQHF.